These 2 T cell receptor beta chains came from one sample sequenced in a study of blood T cell repertoires in COVID-19. Method: immunoSEQ multiplex PCR; TCRdb's copy keeps in-frame clones and lacks some. Of some 460,000 clones listed, around nine tenths are singletons. The sample comprised PBMCs or T cells enriched from blood (not recorded which). These receptor sequences come from a woman younger than 35 with acute COVID-19.

The chain combines TRBV30 with TRBJ2-1; 7 nucleotides agree with TRBD1. V gave up 4 bases and J gave up 8 bases; unmatched junction bases: 11. The CDR3 length is 14 residues. CDR1 is GTSNPN and CDR2 is SVGIG in the germline V gene (reference sequence). The CDR3 here is CAWTYRGNRDEQFF. Here the CDR3 DNA reads TGTGCCTGGACCTACAGGGGTAATAGGGATGAGCAGTTCTTC.

This clone was recorded once. The chain recombines TRBV4-1 with TRBJ1-5, with 7 bases that match TRBD1. The CDR3 runs to 14 residues. V was pared by 8 bases and J by 6 bases, with 10 bases of the junction left unmatched. Looked up from germline, CDR1 is MGHRA and CDR2 is YSYEKL. CDR3 loop: CASSKTGLFQPQHF. The CDR3 region has the DNA TGCGCCAGCTCTAAGACAGGGTTGTTTCAGCCCCAGCATTTT.